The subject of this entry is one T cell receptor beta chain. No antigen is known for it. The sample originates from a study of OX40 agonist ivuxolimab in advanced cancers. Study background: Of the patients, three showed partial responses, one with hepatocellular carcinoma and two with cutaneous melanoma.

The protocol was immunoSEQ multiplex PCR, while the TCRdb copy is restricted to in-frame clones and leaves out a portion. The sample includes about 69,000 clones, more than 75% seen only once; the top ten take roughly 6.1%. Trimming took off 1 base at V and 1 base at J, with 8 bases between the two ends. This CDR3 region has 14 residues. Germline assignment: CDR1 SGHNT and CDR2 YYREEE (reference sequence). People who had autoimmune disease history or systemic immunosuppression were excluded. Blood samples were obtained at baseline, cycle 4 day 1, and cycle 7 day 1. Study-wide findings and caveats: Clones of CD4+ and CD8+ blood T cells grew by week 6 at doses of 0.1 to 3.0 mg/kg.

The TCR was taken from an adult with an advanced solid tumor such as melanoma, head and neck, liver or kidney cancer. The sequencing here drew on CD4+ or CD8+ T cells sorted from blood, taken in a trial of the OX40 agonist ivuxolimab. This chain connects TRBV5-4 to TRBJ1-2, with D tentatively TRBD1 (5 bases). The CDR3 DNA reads TGTGCCAGCAGCTTGACAGGCTATAACTATGGCTACACCTTC. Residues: CASSLTGYNYGYTF. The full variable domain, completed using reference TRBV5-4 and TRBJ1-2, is ETGVTQSPTHLIKTRGQQVTLRCSSQSGHNTVSWYQQALGQGPQFIFQYYREEENGRGNFPPRFSGLQFPNYSSELNVNALELDDSALYLCASSLTGYNYGYTFGSGTRLTVV.